This T cell receptor beta chain was found in a study of blood T cell repertoires in COVID-19 (dated by TCRdb to the early 2020s). Regarding the study in general: Collaborator samples came from the United States, Italy and Spain and covered acute and convalescent phases of COVID-19. A de-identified subject ID, COVID-19 status, age in years and sex were almost always included in the sample metadata. The prospective study material was composed of cDNA or gDNA derived from T cells, B-cell-depleted T cells, or PBMCs. Samples were obtained from the ongoing ImmuneRACE study (first 160 participants) and from about 1,300 subjects provided by 6 global collaborators. Deeply sampled blood TCRbeta repertoires from subjects exposed to, actively infected with, or recovered from COVID-19 were included in the dataset. The repertoires were released in a freely available public database intended as a resource for research on the immune response to SARS-CoV-2. HLA class I and class II types, where available, came from metadata supplied by the sample provider rather than from assay-based typing. The paper as a whole reports these results and caveats: Clinical and demographic metadata were provided uncurated, with the amount varying by source and participant.

Whole blood was collected in K2EDTA tubes by collaborating institutions according to the institutions' own protocols. Collaborator samples were shipped for TCRbeta analysis as frozen whole blood, isolated PBMCs, or DNA extracted from either sample type. TCRbeta CDR3 regions were amplified from genomic DNA by means of the immunoSEQ Assay, a bias-controlled multiplex PCR. The authors' pipeline ran thus. Nucleated cell counts per sample were estimated from amplification of reference gene primers within the assay. To quantify the absolute abundance of each unique TCRbeta CDR3 rearrangement, sequence reads were collapsed and filtered. For each sample, productive Simpson clonality was calculated as the square root of Simpson's diversity index across productive rearrangements. TCRdb limited this immuneACCESS table to in-frame rearrangements with V and J called. A share of clones is missing; checked studies link under half to unresolved V genes, and the rest is unexplained. For V, J and clone size, that table is used; D and trimming come from the DNA. The sample table lists under 90,000 clones, about 73% of them with a count of one. The ten biggest clones cover around 6% of the sample.

The CDR1 and CDR2 encoded by the germline V gene (reference sequence) are SGHKS and YYEKEE. From V the trimming removes 2 bases and from J it removes 5 bases, while the gene matches leave 9 bases of the junction unaccounted for. Including the terminal cysteine and phenylalanine, the CDR3 comprises 15 residues. CDR3 DNA only is kept here, 45 bases in frame from base 1. About this clone itself: Its antigen remains unidentified. No qualities accompany the bases; no much larger clone lies one base away.

This clonotype was sampled from a middle-aged man with active or convalescent COVID-19. This chain joins TRBV5-5 to TRBJ2-5, and TRBD1 matches 7 of the central bases. The specimen was peripheral blood. The nucleotide sequence is TGTGCCAGCAGCTTACGACAGGGTTGGTGGGAGACCCAGTACTTC. It is translated as CASSLRQGWWETQYF.